These 16 T cell receptor beta chains were sequenced from one sample in a study of PD-1 blockade in classical Hodgkin lymphoma. Only in-frame clones appear in the TCRdb table, and some are missing; sequencing was by immunoSEQ multiplex PCR. Of roughly 21,000 clones listed, over 65% are singletons. The time point here: cycle 4 day 1 (C4D1), after five to seven weeks of nivolumab. The patients all showed relapse after autologous stem cell transplantation, while their brentuximab vedotin exposure varied. Specimen: peripheral blood mononuclear cells (PBMCs), collected before the fourth cycle of nivolumab. Source of these receptors: a human donor with classical Hodgkin lymphoma.

V usage is TRBV27 and J usage is TRBJ2-1, with D maybe TRBD2 (5 bases). Germline CDR1 and CDR2: MNHEY and SMNVEV (reference sequence). With 10 bases removed from V and 0 bases from J, the gap between germline ends came to 13 bases. The CDR3 spans 14 residues. Here the CDR3 DNA reads TGTGCCACCGGCGCGGGCAGCTCCTACAATGAGCAGTTCTTC. It specifies CATGAGSSYNEQFF.

This clone occurred once. The rearrangement joins TRBV19 to TRBJ2-7, with TRBD2 matching over 10 bases. The germline CDR1 and CDR2 sequences are LNHDA and SQIVND (reference sequence). V shed 1 base and J 2 bases; nucleotides not matched to a gene: 5. This CDR3 has 16 residues. Here the CDR3 reads CASSIVLAGAPYEQYF. The CDR3 DNA reads as TGTGCCAGTAGTATAGTCCTAGCGGGAGCACCCTACGAGCAGTACTTC.

The chain combines TRBV2 with TRBJ2-7; no clear D gene. V lost 6 bases and J lost 3, with 6 bases in between. Germline CDR1 reads SNHLY; CDR2 reads FYNNEI. The CDR3 loop spans 11 amino acids. The CDR3: CASSAIYEQYF. As DNA, the CDR3 is TGTGCCAGCAGCGCGATCTACGAGCAGTACTTC.

V gene TRBV9 combines with J gene TRBJ1-2; D is possibly TRBD1 (5 bases). The length of the CDR3 is 15 residues. From germline, CDR1 is SGDLS and CDR2 YYNGEE. Trimming pared 3 bases from V and 5 bases from J, leaving 17 bases between. CDR3 region: CASSETAGQGYGYTF. DNA of the CDR3: TGTGCCAGCAGCGAGACCGCTGGGCAGGGTTATGGCTACACCTTC.

This sequence joins TRBV2 and TRBJ2-6; 14 bases align to TRBD2. Trimming cost V 5 bases and J 0 bases; bases outside gene matches: 15. Germline CDR1 reads SNHLY; CDR2 reads FYNNEI. The CDR3 runs 22 residues. The CDR3 reads CASSTPGTSGSSHVSGANVLTF. DNA of the CDR3: TGTGCCAGCAGTACACCCGGGACTAGCGGGAGTTCCCACGTCTCTGGGGCCAACGTCCTGACTTTC.

This chain connects TRBV10-3 to TRBJ1-5; 11 bases agree with TRBD1. Losses at the gene ends were 7 bases for V and 5 bases for J; bases not matched to a gene: 7. Germline CDR1 ENHRY, CDR2 SYGVKD. There are 15 residues in the CDR3. The CDR3 spells CAIISRDRGYQPQHF. In DNA, the CDR3 is TGTGCCATCATCTCCCGGGACAGGGGGTATCAGCCCCAGCATTTT.

By frequency in the sample, this clone is medium-sized. The gene calls are TRBV6-5 and TRBJ2-2; D gene unclear. Trimming shortened V by 0 bases and J by 6 bases, and 11 bases separated the two germline ends. Germline V gene sequence: CDR1 MNHEY, CDR2 SVGAGI. The CDR3 contains 15 residues. Written as DNA, the CDR3 is TGTGCCAGCAGTTACTCAGGCGCTCTCCCCGGGGAGCTGTTTTTT. This gives the protein CASSYSGALPGELFF.

The CDR3 coding sequence is TGTGCCAGCAGTGACCCAGAATGGGTGCGGACAGGGGACGAGGGTGAAAAACTGTTTTTT. Its protein is CASSDPEWVRTGDEGEKLFF. The chain links TRBV6-1 to TRBJ1-4; 9 nucleotides align to TRBD1. The CDR3 contains 20 residues. Germline V gene sequence: CDR1 MNHNS, CDR2 SASEGT. Losses at the gene ends were 3 bases for V and 7 bases for J; bases not matched to a gene: 21.

The V and J genes are TRBV18 and TRBJ1-4; tentatively, D is TRBD1 (5 bases). The CDR3 has 16 amino acids. Trimming cost V 3 bases and J 2 bases, with 13 bases left between them. CDR1 KGHSH and CDR2 LQKENI come from the germline V gene. CDR3 loop: CASSPLVAGTNEKLFF. CDR3 sequence (DNA): TGTGCCAGCTCACCCTTAGTAGCAGGGACTAATGAAAAACTGTTTTTT. Together with reference TRBV18 and TRBJ1-4, the CDR3 gives the full variable domain: NAGVMQNPRHLVRRRGQEARLRCSPMKGHSHVYWYRQLPEEGLKFMVYLQKENIIDESGMPKERFSAEFPKEGPSILRIQQVVRGDSAAYFCASSPLVAGTNEKLFFGSGTQLSVL.

The rearrangement uses TRBV7-2 and TRBJ2-1; TRBD2 agrees at 10 bases. The ends lost 2 bases at V and 7 bases at J; junction bases unmatched: 5. This CDR3 has 15 amino acids. Germline V CDR1 and CDR2: SGHTA, FQGNSA. CDR3 protein: CASSLSSGSQNEQFF. The CDR3 DNA reads as TGTGCCAGCAGCTTATCTAGCGGGAGCCAGAATGAGCAGTTCTTC.

J is TRBJ2-1 and V is TRBV7-9, with TRBD2 as a possible D gene (5 bases). The CDR3 consists of 15 residues. CDR1 and CDR2 from the germline V gene are SEHNR and FQNEAQ (reference sequence). V was shortened by 2 bases and J by 11 bases, with 19 bases between the two germline ends. Here the CDR3 DNA reads TGTGCCAGCAGCTTATTCTCCCTTGGGAGTTTACAGCAGTTCTTC. Protein sequence: CASSLFSLGSLQQFF.

The V gene is TRBV13, the J gene TRBJ2-2, with a weak D call TRBD1 (5 bases). Germline assignment: CDR1 PRHDT and CDR2 FYEKMQ (reference sequence). V was shortened by 2 bases and J by 2 bases, with 12 bases between the two germline ends. The CDR3 length is 16 residues. The CDR3 DNA reads as TGTGCCAGCAGCTTAAGTTGGGGCCTAAACACCGGGGAGCTGTTTTTT. Its protein is CASSLSWGLNTGELFF.

The V call is TRBV5-1, the J call TRBJ2-7, with D possibly matching TRBD2 (6 bases). V shed 5 bases and J shed 2 bases, with 17 bases lying between them. The germline V gene encodes CDR1 SGHRS and CDR2 YFSETQ. The CDR3 is made up of 15 amino acids. The CDR3 is CASSSTGTAAYEQYF. The CDR3 DNA follows: TGCGCCAGCAGTTCTACCGGGACTGCAGCCTACGAGCAGTACTTC.

V gene TRBV7-9 combines with J gene TRBJ1-4; D gene unclear. The CDR3 consists of 14 residues. Deletions cut 4 bases from V and 8 bases from J, with 14 bases between. Germline V lookup: CDR1 SEHNR, CDR2 FQNEAQ (reference sequence). The CDR3 region has the DNA TGTGCCAGCAGCTCAGGATCGGGGAAAGAAAAACTGTTTTTT. Amino acids: CASSSGSGKEKLFF.

V is TRBV4-1 and J is TRBJ2-3; a possible D gene is TRBD1 (6 bases). Germline-derived CDR1 and CDR2 are MGHRA and YSYEKL. The CDR3 totals 17 residues. V was cut by 2 bases and J by 2 bases, with 17 bases left in between. CDR3 sequence: CASSQSRGDTFTDTQYF. CDR3 in DNA: TGCGCCAGCAGCCAAAGCAGGGGCGATACCTTCACAGATACGCAGTATTTT.

The chain carries TRBV27 and TRBJ2-1; tentatively, D is TRBD2 (6 bases). The CDR3 contains 17 residues. Germline V gene lookup returns CDR1 MNHEY and CDR2 SMNVEV (reference sequence). Trimming cost V 2 bases and J 0 bases, with 14 bases left between them. Here the CDR3 reads CASSLNILAYSYNEQFF. The CDR3 region has the DNA TGTGCCAGCAGTTTAAACATACTAGCTTACTCCTACAATGAGCAGTTCTTC.